The rows below give T cell receptor beta chains drawn from one sample of a study of T cells in Graves' hyperthyroidism and ophthalmopathy. TCRdb ran MiXCR on the multiplex PCR reads and lists one entry per CDR3 protein. The top ten clones hold about 20% of a sample with hundreds of thousands of distinct CDR3 sequences, approximately 15% of them seen once. The source material was blood. These receptors were taken from a woman aged 18 to 35 with Graves' hyperthyroidism. Each CDR3 is given with its conserved first and last residue. The order of the fields is J gene, V gene, D gene, clone size, CDR3 protein, CDR3 DNA. The D gene is left open where the match is weak. Size is omitted from some rows. Given values are once, few, many or a class for expanded clones.

j_gene: TRBJ1-6; v_gene: TRBV20-1; d_gene: NA; abundance: NA; CDR3aa: CSATARSYNSPLHF; CDR3nt: TGCAGTGCTACCGCACGCTCCTATAATTCACCCCTCCACTTT
j_gene: TRBJ2-6; v_gene: TRBV5-6; d_gene: NA; abundance: few; CDR3aa: CASTEFGSGANVLTF; CDR3nt: TGTGCCAGCACCGAATTCGGGTCTGGGGCCAACGTCCTGACTTTC
j_gene: TRBJ2-7; v_gene: TRBV7-8; d_gene: NA; abundance: few; CDR3aa: CASSLFPQPEQYF; CDR3nt: TGTGCCAGCAGCTTATTTCCCCAACCCGAGCAGTACTTC
j_gene: TRBJ1-5; v_gene: TRBV6-1; d_gene: NA; abundance: few; CDR3aa: CASTETGSNQPQHF; CDR3nt: TGTGCCAGCACGGAAACAGGTAGCAATCAGCCCCAGCATTTT
j_gene: TRBJ1-5; v_gene: TRBV5-1; d_gene: NA; abundance: NA; CDR3aa: CASSYGQPNQPQHF; CDR3nt: TGCGCCAGCAGCTACGGACAGCCGAATCAGCCCCAGCATTTT
j_gene: TRBJ2-2; v_gene: TRBV29-1; d_gene: NA; abundance: NA; CDR3aa: CSVGNTGELFF; CDR3nt: TGCAGCGTGGGCAACACCGGGGAGCTGTTTTTT
j_gene: TRBJ2-1; v_gene: TRBV4-2; d_gene: NA; abundance: NA; CDR3aa: CASSQDGRGNEQFF; CDR3nt: TGTGCCAGCAGCCAAGATGGGAGGGGGAATGAGCAGTTCTTC
j_gene: TRBJ2-6; v_gene: TRBV20-1; d_gene: TRBD1; abundance: NA; CDR3aa: CSAATGHFISGANVLTF; CDR3nt: TGCAGTGCTGCGACAGGGCATTTCATCTCTGGGGCCAACGTCCTGACTTTC
j_gene: TRBJ2-7; v_gene: TRBV4-2; d_gene: TRBD1; abundance: many; CDR3aa: CASSPGTGGHEQYF; CDR3nt: TGTGCCAGCAGTCCCGGGACAGGAGGCCACGAGCAGTACTTC
j_gene: TRBJ2-5; v_gene: TRBV7-2; d_gene: NA; abundance: few; CDR3aa: CASSSYTEETQYF; CDR3nt: TGTGCCAGCAGCTCCTACACCGAAGAGACCCAGTACTTC
j_gene: TRBJ2-3; v_gene: TRBV7-9; d_gene: TRBD1; abundance: few; CDR3aa: CASSLRGGTGSTDTQYF; CDR3nt: TGTGCCAGCAGCTTACGAGGTGGGACAGGCAGCACAGATACGCAGTATTTT
j_gene: TRBJ2-2; v_gene: TRBV5-6; d_gene: NA; abundance: few; CDR3aa: CASSSSGTDNTGELFF; CDR3nt: TGTGCCAGCAGCTCCTCCGGGACGGATAACACCGGGGAGCTGTTTTTT
j_gene: TRBJ2-3; v_gene: TRBV19; d_gene: NA; abundance: NA; CDR3aa: CASSEQQTQYF; CDR3nt: TGTGCCAGTAGTGAGCAGCAGACGCAGTATTTT
j_gene: TRBJ1-2; v_gene: TRBV2; d_gene: NA; abundance: many; CDR3aa: CASRGPGGYTF; CDR3nt: TGTGCCAGCAGAGGACCGGGGGGCTACACCTTC
j_gene: TRBJ1-5; v_gene: TRBV29-1; d_gene: NA; abundance: NA; CDR3aa: CSVVFGTNQPQHF; CDR3nt: TGCAGCGTTGTGTTCGGGACCAATCAGCCCCAGCATTTT
j_gene: TRBJ1-2; v_gene: TRBV5-1; d_gene: TRBD1; abundance: NA; CDR3aa: CAGKPGQGDYGYTF; CDR3nt: TGCGCCGGCAAACCGGGACAGGGGGACTATGGCTACACCTTC
j_gene: TRBJ1-2; v_gene: TRBV10-3; d_gene: TRBD1; abundance: NA; CDR3aa: CAIPGQGELSYGYTF; CDR3nt: TGTGCCATACCGGGACAGGGGGAGTTATCCTATGGCTACACCTTC
j_gene: TRBJ2-7; v_gene: TRBV6-1; d_gene: NA; abundance: many; CDR3aa: CASRSGRAYEQYF; CDR3nt: TGTGCCAGCAGATCAGGACGAGCCTACGAGCAGTACTTC
j_gene: TRBJ1-2; v_gene: TRBV19; d_gene: NA; abundance: NA; CDR3aa: CASSIDGNNYGYTF; CDR3nt: TGTGCCAGTAGTATAGACGGGAATAACTATGGCTACACCTTC
j_gene: TRBJ1-2; v_gene: TRBV20-1; d_gene: NA; abundance: many; CDR3aa: CSARAGTAYGYTF; CDR3nt: TGCAGTGCTAGAGCCGGGACGGCCTATGGCTACACCTTC
j_gene: TRBJ2-4; v_gene: TRBV12-3/TRBV12-4; d_gene: TRBD2; abundance: many; CDR3aa: CASSLPLAGGKNIQYF; CDR3nt: TGTGCCAGCAGTTTACCTCTAGCGGGGGGCAAAAACATTCAGTACTTC
j_gene: TRBJ2-3; v_gene: TRBV11-3; d_gene: TRBD2; abundance: many; CDR3aa: CASSPRIAGATDTQYF; CDR3nt: TGTGCCAGCAGCCCCCGTATAGCGGGGGCCACAGATACGCAGTATTTT
j_gene: TRBJ2-7; v_gene: TRBV11-3; d_gene: TRBD2; abundance: NA; CDR3aa: CASSQERGPYEQYF; CDR3nt: TGTGCCAGCAGCCAAGAGCGGGGGCCCTACGAGCAGTACTTC
j_gene: TRBJ2-1; v_gene: TRBV7-9; d_gene: NA; abundance: NA; CDR3aa: CASSSSWWNYNEQFF; CDR3nt: TGTGCCAGCAGCTCAAGTTGGTGGAACTACAATGAGCAGTTCTTC
j_gene: TRBJ2-7; v_gene: TRBV11-3; d_gene: TRBD1; abundance: many; CDR3aa: CASSAVGQRSYEQYF; CDR3nt: TGTGCCAGCAGCGCGGTGGGACAGCGAAGCTACGAGCAGTACTTC
j_gene: TRBJ2-5; v_gene: TRBV9; d_gene: NA; abundance: NA; CDR3aa: CASSVDGKETQYF; CDR3nt: TGTGCCAGCAGCGTAGATGGGAAAGAGACCCAGTACTTC
j_gene: TRBJ1-2; v_gene: TRBV20-1; d_gene: TRBD1; abundance: many; CDR3aa: CSARQGASGYTF; CDR3nt: TGCAGTGCTAGGCAGGGGGCGAGTGGCTACACCTTC
j_gene: TRBJ2-1; v_gene: TRBV27; d_gene: NA; abundance: many; CDR3aa: CASSFQGNEQFF; CDR3nt: TGTGCCAGCAGTTTTCAGGGTAATGAGCAGTTCTTC
j_gene: TRBJ1-1; v_gene: TRBV20-1; d_gene: NA; abundance: many; CDR3aa: CSAGGNTEAFF; CDR3nt: TGCAGTGCGGGGGGGAACACTGAAGCTTTCTTT
j_gene: TRBJ1-2; v_gene: TRBV5-1; d_gene: NA; abundance: NA; CDR3aa: CASSQGTPANYGYTF; CDR3nt: TGCGCCAGCAGCCAAGGAACACCGGCAAACTATGGCTACACCTTC
j_gene: TRBJ2-5; v_gene: TRBV4-1; d_gene: NA; abundance: NA; CDR3aa: CASSQDTAGRETQYF; CDR3nt: TGCGCCAGCAGCCAAGATACTGCAGGGCGAGAGACCCAGTACTTC
j_gene: TRBJ1-3; v_gene: TRBV18; d_gene: TRBD1; abundance: once; CDR3aa: CASSPTGTGSSGNTIYF; CDR3nt: TGTGCCAGCTCACCAACCGGGACAGGGAGCTCTGGAAACACCATATATTTT
j_gene: TRBJ1-1; v_gene: TRBV20-1; d_gene: TRBD1; abundance: many; CDR3aa: CSAMSRDRAGMNTEAFF; CDR3nt: TGCAGTGCCATGTCCCGGGACAGGGCCGGGATGAACACTGAAGCTTTCTTT
j_gene: TRBJ2-3; v_gene: TRBV20-1; d_gene: NA; abundance: NA; CDR3aa: CSTQRGANTDTQYF; CDR3nt: TGCAGTACTCAGAGGGGGGCCAACACAGATACGCAGTATTTT
j_gene: TRBJ1-1; v_gene: TRBV9; d_gene: NA; abundance: NA; CDR3aa: CASSVVMNTEAFF; CDR3nt: TGTGCCAGCAGCGTAGTCATGAACACTGAAGCTTTCTTT
j_gene: TRBJ1-1; v_gene: TRBV28; d_gene: TRBD1; abundance: NA; CDR3aa: CASSWRDRGAFF; CDR3nt: TGTGCCAGCAGTTGGCGGGACAGGGGGGCTTTCTTT
j_gene: TRBJ2-1; v_gene: TRBV5-1; d_gene: TRBD2; abundance: many; CDR3aa: CASSPLPPAGGNNEQFF; CDR3nt: TGCGCCAGCAGCCCCCTTCCACCAGCGGGAGGGAACAATGAGCAGTTCTTC
j_gene: TRBJ2-7; v_gene: TRBV20-1; d_gene: NA; abundance: many; CDR3aa: CSAREMSSYEQYF; CDR3nt: TGCAGTGCTAGAGAAATGAGCTCCTACGAGCAGTACTTC
j_gene: TRBJ2-6; v_gene: TRBV6-1; d_gene: NA; abundance: NA; CDR3aa: CASSEAAGGANVLTF; CDR3nt: TGTGCCAGCAGTGAGGCGGCGGGAGGGGCCAACGTCCTGACTTTC